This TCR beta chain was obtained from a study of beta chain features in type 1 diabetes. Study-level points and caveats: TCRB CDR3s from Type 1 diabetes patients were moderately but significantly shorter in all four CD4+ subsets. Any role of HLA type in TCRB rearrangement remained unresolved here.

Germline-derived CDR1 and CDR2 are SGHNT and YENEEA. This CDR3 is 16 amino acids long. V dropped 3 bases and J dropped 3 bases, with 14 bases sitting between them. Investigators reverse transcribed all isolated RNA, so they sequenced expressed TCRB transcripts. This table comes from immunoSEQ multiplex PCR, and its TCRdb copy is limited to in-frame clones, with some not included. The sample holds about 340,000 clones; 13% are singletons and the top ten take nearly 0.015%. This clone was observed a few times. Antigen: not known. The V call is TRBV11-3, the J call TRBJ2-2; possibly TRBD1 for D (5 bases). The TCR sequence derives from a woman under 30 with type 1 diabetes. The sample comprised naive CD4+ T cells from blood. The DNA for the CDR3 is TGTGCCAGCAGCTTCTCAGGGAAAAGGGACACCGGGGAGCTGTTTTTT. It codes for CASSFSGKRDTGELFF. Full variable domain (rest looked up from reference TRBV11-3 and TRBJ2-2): EAGVVQSPRYKIIEKKQPVAFWCNPISGHNTLYWYLQNLGQGPELLIRYENEEAVDDSQLPKDRFSAERLKGVDSTLKIQPAELGDSAVYLCASSFSGKRDTGELFFGEGSRLTVL.